This T cell receptor (beta chain) is drawn from a study of OX40 agonist ivuxolimab in advanced cancers. With respect to the entire study: The costimulatory receptor OX40 (CD134) was targeted by ivuxolimab, a fully human IgG2 agonistic monoclonal antibody. Intravenous ivuxolimab was administered to patients every 2 weeks at six dose levels: 0.01, 0.1, 0.3, 1.5, 3 and 10 mg/kg. Among the roughly 52 dose-escalation patients, around 20 had hepatocellular carcinoma, roughly 15 melanoma, 9 renal cell carcinoma and 9 head and neck cancer. The dose-escalation cohort was roughly 87% male with a mean age of roughly 60 years, ranging from roughly 23 to 85. Patients were allowed to have had prior anti-PD-1, anti-PD-L1 or anti-CTLA-4 therapy, and around 41% of the dose-escalation patients had previously received checkpoint inhibitors. Partial responses occurred in three dose-escalation patients: two with cutaneous melanoma and one with hepatocellular carcinoma. Peripheral TCRbeta sequencing aimed to test whether ivuxolimab altered TCR sequence diversity and caused clonal T-cell expansion. The paper covers the monotherapy dose-escalation part of the phase I ivuxolimab trial, which included N of about 56 patients.

Unmatched junction bases come to 0, with V trimmed by 0 bases and J by 7 bases. The cysteine opens and the phenylalanine closes a CDR3 of 14 amino acids. CDR3 DNA is the only sequence kept; it has 42 bases, read in frame from the first base. For CDR1 and CDR2, the germline V gene lists SGHRS and YFSETQ. Study-wide conclusions, independent of this receptor: Partial responders in the 0.1-3.0 mg/kg groups had among the lowest normalized peripheral clonal expansion, especially among CD8+ T cells. Low levels of normalized T-cell clonal expansion were also seen in some patients who did not respond. Antigen specificity was not determined for the clonally expanded peripheral T cells. On average, CD8+ T cells showed more expanded clones than CD4+ T cells after ivuxolimab. At doses from 0.1 to 3.0 mg/kg, clonal expansion was seen in both CD4+ and CD8+ blood T cells between baseline and week 6.

The trial excluded patients who had a history of autoimmune disease or were on systemic immunosuppression. Peripheral blood for TCR sequencing was collected from all dose cohorts at baseline, on cycle 4 day 1, and on cycle 7 day 1. Samples came from an open-label, multicenter, first-in-human phase I dose-escalation trial of ivuxolimab. The trial enrolled adults with locally advanced or metastatic head and neck squamous cell, hepatocellular, melanoma or renal cell carcinoma. Before TCR sequencing, CD4+ T cells and CD8+ T cells were sorted from peripheral blood as separate populations. Genomic DNA was extracted from sorted cells for sequencing of the TCRbeta CDR3 region. TCRbeta CDR3 regions were sequenced using the immunoSEQ Assay. TCRdb took this table from immuneACCESS and kept in-frame rearrangements with V and J called. Such tables lack part of the clones; where checked against another copy, unresolved V genes explain under half of the gap, and the rest is unexplained. The sample data list approximately 28,000 clones, and 76% of these were observed just once. The ten largest make up 11% to 15% of the sample.

As to this clone: Its antigen remains undetermined. Base qualities were left out, and no much larger clone turns up one base away.

This specimen consisted of CD4+ or CD8+ T cells sorted from blood, obtained in a trial of the OX40 agonist ivuxolimab. The rearranged chain carries TRBV5-1 and TRBJ1-6; TRBD1 fits 8 bases in the junction. This receptor was taken from an adult with an advanced solid tumor such as melanoma, head and neck, liver or kidney cancer. The nucleotide sequence reads TGCGCCAGCAGCTTGGGGACAGGGAATTCACCCCTCCACTTT. Its translation is CASSLGTGNSPLHF. Joined to the reference TRBV5-1 and TRBJ1-6 proteins, this CDR3 gives the full variable domain: KAGVTQTPRYLIKTRGQQVTLSCSPISGHRSVSWYQQTPGQGLQFLFEYFSETQRNKGNFPGRFSGRQFSNSRSEMNVSTLELGDSALYLCASSLGTGNSPLHFGNGTRLTVT.